The rows below give T cell receptor beta chains drawn from one sample of a study of cytomegalovirus exposure and HLA in healthy donors. TCRdb's table, derived via immunoSEQ multiplex PCR, lists solely in-frame clones and lacks some. The sample consists of around 79,000 clones, 65% to 85% of them appearing once. The material sequenced was PBMCs. Receptors were obtained from a woman in her thirties or forties in good health and CMV-seropositive. The CDR3 runs from the conserved cysteine through the conserved F or W. Each record gives: J gene, D gene, V gene, clone size, CDR3 DNA, CDR3 protein. D genes are given only for firm matches. Rows give clone size only sometimes, using once, few, many, or a class for an expanded clone.

TRBJ1-1 - TRBV9 - TGTGCCAGCAGCGCTCAGACGAAGGGGACTGAAGCTTTCTTT CASSAQTKGTEAFF
TRBJ2-3 - TRBV5-6 - TGTGCCAGCAGCCAACTAGTCGTCGGCACAGATACGCAGTATTTT CASSQLVVGTDTQYF
TRBJ2-7 TRBD1 TRBV10-3 few TGTGCCATCAGGCCAGGGGGCAGCTACGAGCAGTACTTC CAIRPGGSYEQYF
TRBJ1-2 TRBD1 TRBV6-5 - TGTGCCAGCAGTGTGGACAGGATGATCCATGGCTACACCTTC CASSVDRMIHGYTF
TRBJ1-3 TRBD1 TRBV9 - TGTGCCAGCAGCTCTCGGGACAGTGGAGACACCATATATTTT CASSSRDSGDTIYF
TRBJ2-1 - TRBV19 few TGTGCCAGTAGACGATGGGGTGGCGGGGCCACCTACAATGAGCAGTTCTTC CASRRWGGGATYNEQFF
TRBJ2-3 - TRBV6-5 - TGTGCCAGCAGTACAGGGTTCGGCGGGTCAGATACGCAGTATTTT CASSTGFGGSDTQYF
TRBJ1-6 - TRBV5-1 - TGCGCCAGCAGCTCGAACGGGTACCTTGTTACGGGGGATTCACCCCTCCACTTT CASSSNGYLVTGDSPLHF
TRBJ1-5 - TRBV5-6 - TGTGCCAGCAGCTGGGGCAGTGATCAGCCCCAGCATTTT CASSWGSDQPQHF
TRBJ2-7 TRBD2 TRBV11-1 - TGTGCCAGCAGCTTAGAGGTAGCGGGGGGATTCCACGAGCAGTACTTC CASSLEVAGGFHEQYF
TRBJ2-2 - TRBV5-1 - TGCGCCAGCAGCCCAGACTCTTCGAGGACCGGGGAGCTGTTTTTT CASSPDSSRTGELFF
TRBJ1-3 - TRBV7-8 few TGTGCCAGCAGCTCCACGGGAGCAGGAAACACCATATATTTT CASSSTGAGNTIYF
TRBJ2-7 TRBD2 TRBV5-4 - TGTGCCAGCAGCTTTTTAGTGGGAGGGGTCGAGCAGTACTTC CASSFLVGGVEQYF
TRBJ2-7 - TRBV5-6 once TGTGCCAGCAGCTTGTTTGGACAGTCCTACGAGCAGTACTTC CASSLFGQSYEQYF
TRBJ2-3 TRBD2 TRBV9 - TGTGCCAGCAGCGTAAGCGGGAGGGCCCCAGATACGCAGTATTTT CASSVSGRAPDTQYF
TRBJ2-3 TRBD2 TRBV7-8 - TGTGCCAGCAGGACTAGCGGCACAGATACGCAGTATTTT CASRTSGTDTQYF
TRBJ2-1 TRBD2 TRBV9 - TGTGCCAGCAGCGGGCGGGGGAGCTCCTACAATGAGCAGTTCTTC CASSGRGSSYNEQFF
TRBJ2-7 TRBD2 TRBV28 - TGTGCCAGCAGTAGATCTAGCGGGAGAACGGACGAGCAGTACTTC CASSRSSGRTDEQYF
TRBJ2-7 - TRBV7-2 few TGTGCCAGCAGCGCTTCTAGCACCCAGCAGTACTTC CASSASSTQQYF
TRBJ1-5 TRBD1 TRBV14 - TGTGCCAGCAGCCAAATGACAGGGGAAAGGGACTATAGCAATCAGCCCCAGCATTTT CASSQMTGERDYSNQPQHF
TRBJ1-4 - TRBV5-1 - TGCGCCAGCAGTCATCAGGCCACCGGAGAAAAACTGTTTTTT CASSHQATGEKLFF
TRBJ1-1 - TRBV9 - TGTGCCAGCAGCGTAGCGGGAGGGCTCACTGAAGCTTTCTTT CASSVAGGLTEAFF
TRBJ2-3 TRBD2 TRBV5-1 - TGCGCCAGCAGTGGTAGCGGGGTAATAGATACGCAGTATTTT CASSGSGVIDTQYF
TRBJ2-1 TRBD2 TRBV6-5 - TGTGCCAGCAGTTGGACTAGCGGGAGCCGAGAGCAGTTCTTC CASSWTSGSREQFF
TRBJ1-1 - TRBV5-4 - TGTGCCAGCAGCTTGTTGGGAGGATGGAACACTGAAGCTTTCTTT CASSLLGGWNTEAFF
TRBJ1-2 TRBD1 TRBV10-3 few TGTGCCATCAGTGATCGGGACAGTCATAACTATGGCTACACCTTC CAISDRDSHNYGYTF
TRBJ2-7 - TRBV4-2 - TGTGCCAGCAGCCAAGATATCGGCTACGAGCAGTACTTC CASSQDIGYEQYF
TRBJ1-1 - TRBV13 - TGTGCCAGCAGCTCACGGCGGGCCTTATCGAACACTGAAGCTTTCTTT CASSSRRALSNTEAFF
TRBJ1-6 TRBD1 TRBV7-2 - TGTGCCAGCAGCCGCGGACAGGACAGGAATTCACCCCTCCACTTT CASSRGQDRNSPLHF
TRBJ2-7 TRBD1 TRBV6-5 once TGTGCCAGCAGCACAGGGACAGGTCTGTACGAGCAGTACTTC CASSTGTGLYEQYF
TRBJ1-5 - TRBV7-2 once TGTGCCAGCAGCTTAGGGGGCGGTAGGGGCAATCAGCCCCAGCATTTT CASSLGGGRGNQPQHF
TRBJ2-7 TRBD2 TRBV29-1 - TGCAGCGTCGCTGGCACTAGCGGGGTCGAGCAGTACTTC CSVAGTSGVEQYF
TRBJ2-5 TRBD2 TRBV7-2 - TGTGCCAGCAGCTTAGCCGCGGGAGGGCTCGTAGAGACCCAGTACTTC CASSLAAGGLVETQYF
TRBJ2-7 TRBD1 TRBV18 - TGTGCCAGCTCACCCGAAATCCACAGGGGCAAAGGGCAGTACTTC CASSPEIHRGKGQYF
TRBJ2-7 - TRBV5-4 few TGTGCCAGCAGCTTGGACCTTGGAGGGGCCCACGAGCAGTACTTC CASSLDLGGAHEQYF
TRBJ2-2 - TRBV7-7 - TGTGCCAGCAGCTTAACAGGGAACACCGGGGAGCTGTTTTTT CASSLTGNTGELFF
TRBJ2-2 - TRBV6-5 - TGTGCCAGCAGTACCGATAGGACAGCCGGGGAGCTGTTTTTT CASSTDRTAGELFF
TRBJ2-5 - TRBV10-3 few TGTGCCATCAGTGAGACCCTAAGAGAGACCCAGTACTTC CAISETLRETQYF
TRBJ2-3 TRBD1 TRBV6-6 - TGTGCCAGCAGTACCAGGGGGCGCGGGTACACAGATACGCAGTATTTT CASSTRGRGYTDTQYF
TRBJ2-7 - TRBV7-3 - TGTGCCAGCAGCAGTGGGACAACTAATGAGCAGTACTTC CASSSGTTNEQYF
TRBJ1-1 - TRBV29-1 - TGCAGCGTTGAGGTGACAGTTTCCACTGAAGCTTTCTTT CSVEVTVSTEAFF
TRBJ1-2 - TRBV6-5 - TGTGCCAGCACCACCGGATTGGGCGGGAGCTATGGCTACACCTTC CASTTGLGGSYGYTF
TRBJ1-1 - TRBV7-3 - TGTGCCAGCAGCCCCGTGGGAGAAGGCACTGAAGCTTTCTTT CASSPVGEGTEAFF
TRBJ2-1 TRBD2 TRBV2 - TGTGCCAGCAGTGCCTTTAGCGGGAGGGAATACAATGAGCAGTTCTTC CASSAFSGREYNEQFF
TRBJ1-6 - TRBV2 - TGTGCCAGCAGTGAAACCGGGACACAGGATTCACCCCTCCACTTT CASSETGTQDSPLHF
TRBJ1-1 - TRBV19 - TGTGCCAGTAGTACCCTACAGGGAGGGCCTGAAGCTTTCTTT CASSTLQGGPEAFF
TRBJ1-5 TRBD1 TRBV12-5 few TGTGCTAGTGGTTTAGGGACAGGGCCTCAAGCCCAGCATTTT CASGLGTGPQAQHF
TRBJ2-7 TRBD1 TRBV29-1 - TGCAGCGTTGAGGGAGTCCGGGACAGGGCTCCCTACGAGCAGTACTTC CSVEGVRDRAPYEQYF
TRBJ2-5 - TRBV4-3 - TGCGCCAGCAGCCAAGAATTAACAGGGAAAGAGACCCAGTACTTC CASSQELTGKETQYF
TRBJ1-4 - TRBV15 - TGTGCCACCAGCAAGGACAGAAGCGCCGTAAATGAAAAACTGTTTTTT CATSKDRSAVNEKLFF
TRBJ1-5 - TRBV6-5 once TGTGCCAGCAGTTTCGGGATCAATCAGCCCCAGCATTTT CASSFGINQPQHF
TRBJ2-7 - TRBV28 - TGTGCCAGCAGTTTCCTTCAGAACGCAGGGTACGAGCAGTACTTC CASSFLQNAGYEQYF
TRBJ2-2 - TRBV7-9 - TGTGCCAGCAGCCGGGGGGCAGTCAGCACCGGGGAGCTGTTTTTT CASSRGAVSTGELFF
TRBJ1-6 TRBD1 TRBV2 - TGTGCCAGCAGTGGGACAGGCTTTTATTCACCCCTCCACTTT CASSGTGFYSPLHF
TRBJ2-5 - TRBV7-9 - TGTGCCAGCAGCTTACTCCTAGCGCCCGAAGGGGAGACCCAGTACTTC CASSLLLAPEGETQYF